This TCR beta chain emerged from a study of blood T cell repertoires in COVID-19 (dated by TCRdb to the early 2020s). For the study in its entirety: The collaborator samples originated in the United States, Italy and Spain and spanned the acute and convalescent phases of COVID-19. The material from the prospective study consisted of cDNA or gDNA derived from T cells, B-cell-depleted T cells, or PBMCs. Subjects who had been exposed to COVID-19, were actively infected with it, or had recovered from it provided the deeply sampled blood TCRbeta repertoires that made up the dataset. The repertoires were released in a freely available public database intended as a resource for research on the immune response to SARS-CoV-2. Samples were obtained from the ongoing ImmuneRACE study (first 160 participants) and from over a thousand subjects provided by 6 global collaborators. Sample metadata almost always included a de-identified subject ID, COVID-19 status, age in years and sex. Where available, HLA class I and class II types were taken from metadata supplied by the sample provider and were not determined by assay-based typing. Paper-wide results and their limitations: Clinical and demographic metadata were provided uncurated, with the amount varying by source and participant.

TCRbeta CDR3 regions were amplified from genomic DNA by means of the immunoSEQ Assay, a bias-controlled multiplex PCR. The paper's processing steps were these. Within the assay, amplification of reference gene primers was used to estimate how many nucleated cells each sample contained. Sequence reads were collapsed and filtered to measure the absolute abundance of every unique TCRbeta CDR3 rearrangement. For each sample, productive Simpson clonality was calculated as the square root of Simpson's diversity index over productive rearrangements. TCRdb took this table from immuneACCESS and kept in-frame rearrangements with V and J called. Such tables lack part of the clones; where checked against another copy, unresolved V genes explain under half of the gap, and the rest is unexplained. V and J calls and clone size are those listed in that table; D and trimming were worked out from the DNA. This sample has about 73,000 clones in its table, and 80% to 90% of those were observed once. Approximately 10% of the sample is taken by the ten largest.

Collaborating institutions collected whole blood in K2EDTA tubes following their own protocols. For TCRbeta analysis, collaborators shipped samples in one of three forms: frozen whole blood, isolated PBMCs, or DNA extracted from either of those sample types. Notes on this clone: Its antigen is still unknown. Base qualities are not provided; no much larger clone lies one nucleotide away.

The CDR3 runs 12 amino acids, cysteine and phenylalanine included. The only DNA kept is the CDR3, 36 bases in frame from the first base. The germline ends are 4 bases apart after V is trimmed by 1 base and J by 4 bases. The receptor was isolated from a man aged 80 or over with acute or convalescent COVID-19. The chain joins TRBV23-1 to TRBJ2-5, with the D gene not confidently named. TRBV23-1 has ORF status, its function being uncertain. Sequenced input: peripheral blood. The nucleotide sequence is given as TGCGCCAGCAGTCAATTCTCAGAGACCCAGTACTTC. It encodes CASSQFSETQYF.